The 15 T cell receptor beta chains below all came from one sample that was sequenced in a study of cytomegalovirus exposure and HLA in healthy donors. The table came from immunoSEQ multiplex PCR; TCRdb's copy has only in-frame clones and leaves some out. The repertoire includes 150,000 to 200,000 clones, 88% of them detected once, and almost 3% sits in the top ten. Sequencing was performed on PBMCs. Receptor source: a man aged 18 to 29 in good health and CMV-seronegative.

CDR3 sequence: CASSLDARLANPDEQFF. The CDR3 region has the DNA TGTGCCAGCAGCTTGGACGCCCGACTAGCGAATCCCGATGAGCAGTTCTTC. The V call is TRBV7-9, the J call TRBJ2-1; 8 bases map to TRBD2. Trimming took 3 bases from V and 8 from J; bases not matched to a gene: 15. Germline loops: CDR1 SEHNR, CDR2 FQNEAQ (reference sequence). This CDR3 is built from 17 residues.

A few counts support this clone. The chain employs TRBV18 and TRBJ1-5; a weak D match, TRBD1 (6 bases). The germline CDR1 and CDR2 sequences are KGHSH and LQKENI. V was shortened by 2 bases and J by 8 bases, with 16 bases between the two germline ends. The CDR3 has 15 amino acids. The CDR3 region has the DNA TGTGCCAGCTCACCATCAGGGGTCGAGGGTAAGCCCCAGCATTTT. Translated: CASSPSGVEGKPQHF.

V usage is TRBV10-2 and J usage is TRBJ2-3, with D perhaps matching TRBD2 (5 bases). The germline gives CDR1 WSHSY, CDR2 SAAADI. The CDR3 is 14 amino acids. Trimming cost V 0 bases and J 4 bases, with 8 bases left between them. The DNA for the CDR3 is TGCGCCAGCAGTGAGTCTCTAGCTCCAGATACGCAGTATTTT. Encoded protein: CASSESLAPDTQYF.

This chain links TRBV7-6 with TRBJ1-2; no clear D. The CDR3 length is 15 residues. V was shortened by 4 bases and J by 3 bases, with 15 bases between the two germline ends. Germline V gene data show CDR1 as SGHVS and CDR2 as FNYEAQ. As DNA, the CDR3 is TGTGCCAGCAGCTCAGAACTGGGAGGATACTATGGCTACACCTTC. Residues: CASSSELGGYYGYTF.

CDR3 in amino acids: CASSMDRFYEQYF. CDR3 DNA sequence: TGTGCCAGCAGTATGGACAGGTTTTACGAGCAGTACTTC. The chain carries TRBV28 and TRBJ2-7; 7 bases map to TRBD1. V shed 5 bases, J shed 4 bases, and the junction held 5 bases outside the gene matches. Germline V gene data show CDR1 as MDHEN and CDR2 as SYDVKM. The CDR3 is 13 residues long.

CDR3 region: CAISLGQGGNTIYF. As DNA, the CDR3 is TGTGCCATCAGCCTAGGACAGGGGGGGAACACCATATATTTT. The chain uses TRBV10-3 and TRBJ1-3; 10 nucleotides match TRBD1. The germline V gene encodes CDR1 ENHRY and CDR2 SYGVKD. Trimming removed 6 bases from V and 7 bases from J; junction bases left unmatched: 6. This CDR3 spans 14 amino acids.

The chain is built from TRBV11-3 and TRBJ2-7; TRBD2 is a possible D gene (5 bases). This CDR3 comprises 13 residues. Germline-derived CDR1 and CDR2 are SGHNT and YENEEA. V lost 5 bases to trimming and J lost 4 bases, with 12 bases between them. The chain's CDR3 is CASSVSGEYEQYF. DNA of the CDR3: TGTGCCAGCAGCGTATCCGGGGAATACGAGCAGTACTTC.

CDR3 DNA sequence: TGTGCCAGCAGACACTCAGAGGAGGAGACCCAGTACTTC. Translation: CASRHSEEETQYF. The chain combines TRBV27 with TRBJ2-5; no clear D. Trimming took 6 bases from V and 5 from J, leaving 13 bases between them. CDR1 and CDR2 from the germline V gene are MNHEY and SMNVEV (reference sequence). The CDR3 is 13 residues long.

V is TRBV6-1 and J is TRBJ2-7; 7 bases agree with TRBD2. V was clipped by 7 bases and J by 2 bases; unmatched bases: 5. This CDR3 comprises 13 residues. Germline lookup yields CDR1 MNHNS and CDR2 SASEGT. Here the CDR3 DNA reads TGTGCCAGCATTGGCGGGAGTACCTACGAGCAGTACGTC. Encoded protein: CASIGGSTYEQYV.

V usage is TRBV28 and J usage is TRBJ1-2; D gene ambiguous. Trimming cost V 3 bases and J 8 bases, with 13 bases left between them. Germline V gene data show CDR1 as MDHEN and CDR2 as SYDVKM. The CDR3 has 13 residues. CDR3 amino acids: CASSFKVSRGYTF. CDR3 in DNA: TGTGCCAGCAGTTTTAAAGTCTCGCGGGGCTACACCTTC.

The V call is TRBV4-2, the J call TRBJ1-2; the match to TRBD1 covers 9 bases. CDR3 length: 13 amino acids. The germline gives CDR1 LGHNA, CDR2 YNFKEQ. V lost 5 bases to trimming and J lost 8 bases; unmatched junction nucleotides: 6. The CDR3 DNA sequence: TGTGCCAGCAGCTTCGGACAGGGGCTCGGCTACACCTTC. It is translated as CASSFGQGLGYTF.

The chain recombines TRBV6-1 with TRBJ2-5; TRBD1 matches 7 bases. Germline V gives CDR1 MNHNS, CDR2 SASEGT. The trim removed 5 bases at V and 0 bases at J, leaving 6 bases unmatched. This CDR3 comprises 15 residues. CDR3 sequence (DNA): TGTGCCAGCAGTCTTCAGGACAGGTACCAAGAGACCCAGTACTTC. This codes for CASSLQDRYQETQYF.

The chain couples TRBV7-9 to TRBJ1-5; perhaps TRBD1 as D (6 bases). Trimming pared 5 bases from V and 7 bases from J, leaving 15 bases between. Germline CDR1 SEHNR, CDR2 FQNEAQ (reference sequence). CDR3 size: 14 residues. The CDR3: CASSPTGTWQPQHF. The DNA of the CDR3 is TGTGCCAGCAGCCCTACAGGGACCTGGCAGCCCCAGCATTTT. The variable domain in full, completed from reference TRBV7-9 and TRBJ1-5, reads DTGVSQNPRHKITKRGQNVTFRCDPISEHNRLYWYRQTLGQGPEFLTYFQNEAQLEKSRLLSDRFSAERPKGSFSTLEIQRTEQGDSAMYLCASSPTGTWQPQHFGDGTRLSIL.

The chain recombines TRBV30 with TRBJ2-7; 8 positions match TRBD1. Germline V CDR1 and CDR2: GTSNPN, SVGIG (reference sequence). CDR3 length: 11 amino acids. The CDR3 DNA is TGTGCATCGACGACAGGGGTCGAGCAGTACGTC. Residues: CASTTGVEQYV.

The chain joins TRBV4-1 to TRBJ2-1; tentatively, D is TRBD1 (5 bases). Germline lookup yields CDR1 MGHRA and CDR2 YSYEKL. Trimming removed 0 bases at V and 8 bases at J, with 17 bases between. The length of the CDR3 is 16 residues. This CDR3 is CASSQEPRVLSDEQFF. The CDR3 DNA reads as TGCGCCAGCAGCCAAGAGCCCAGGGTTCTGTCAGATGAGCAGTTCTTC.